This T cell receptor (beta chain) comes out of a study of vaccination and CD4 T cells after COVID-19. Overall study: Two doses of either BNT162b2 or mRNA-1273 vaccine were given to participants. Whole-study findings and limits: Spike mono-reactivity was found in 304 of the 307 vaccine-specific clones identified in convalescent patients. The median number of SARS-CoV-2-reactive clonotypes increased from roughly 19 to 38, a change that did not reach significance.

Trimming pared 2 bases from V and 7 bases from J, leaving 11 bases between. This CDR3 spans 13 amino acids. The V gene's germline CDR1 is SGHVS and CDR2 FNYEAQ. Worth noting for this clonotype: Its antigen is still unknown.

The time point: late sampling 161 to 241 days after vaccination in three convalescent patients. The treatment here: approximately nine-day PBMC culture with coronavirus spike peptide pools or control peptides (ViraFEST assay). An Oncomine TCR Beta short-read assay was used to sequence the DNA from cultured CD4+ T cells. Genomic DNA was extracted from cultured CD4+ T cells. TCRdb re-derived calls from the PCR reads in MiXCR, one entry per CDR3 protein. The sample consists of more than 15,000 distinct CDR3 sequences, around 50% of them appearing once. J is TRBJ1-2 and V is TRBV7-6; D unresolved. The sequence derives from a human donor who had recovered from COVID-19. Sequenced material: CD4+ T cells from blood, cultured in vitro, taken about 7 months after SARS-CoV-2 vaccination. The CDR3 loop reads CASSLNEGGGYTF. The CDR3 bases are TGTGCCAGCAGCTTAAATGAGGGTGGTGGCTACACCTTC.